What follows describes a single T cell receptor beta chain. Per the authors' pipeline: Counts of nucleated cells, estimated from reference gene primer amplification, were obtained. Data came from immunoSEQ multiplex PCR; TCRdb stores just in-frame clones and leaves some out. V, J and clone size are those of that table, while D and trimming were read from the DNA. The sample has approximately 160,000 clones, 86% seen once. V lost 5 bases and J lost 2, with 23 bases in between. The length of the CDR3 is 18 residues. The V gene's germline CDR1 is LNHDA and CDR2 SQIVND (reference sequence). This sample is drawn from a study of blood T cell repertoires in COVID-19. As for the study in general: Acute-phase and convalescent COVID-19 samples originated in the United States, Italy and Spain. T cells, B-cell-depleted T cells, or PBMCs supplied cDNA or gDNA.

The source is a man between 45 and 60 years old with active or convalescent COVID-19. The chain employs TRBV19 and TRBJ2-3; D is perhaps TRBD1 (5 bases). Sequenced sample: peripheral blood. The CDR3 loop reads CASSLRGRGRRHTDTQYF. The CDR3 region has the DNA TGTGCCAGTAGTCTCCGAGGAAGGGGAAGGCGACACACAGATACGCAGTATTTT. Full variable domain (missing parts from reference TRBV19 and TRBJ2-3): DGGITQSPKYLFRKEGQNVTLSCEQNLNHDAMYWYRQDPGQGLRLIYYSQIVNDFQKGDIAEGYSVSREKKESFPLTVTSAQKNPTAFYLCASSLRGRGRRHTDTQYFGPGTRLTVL.